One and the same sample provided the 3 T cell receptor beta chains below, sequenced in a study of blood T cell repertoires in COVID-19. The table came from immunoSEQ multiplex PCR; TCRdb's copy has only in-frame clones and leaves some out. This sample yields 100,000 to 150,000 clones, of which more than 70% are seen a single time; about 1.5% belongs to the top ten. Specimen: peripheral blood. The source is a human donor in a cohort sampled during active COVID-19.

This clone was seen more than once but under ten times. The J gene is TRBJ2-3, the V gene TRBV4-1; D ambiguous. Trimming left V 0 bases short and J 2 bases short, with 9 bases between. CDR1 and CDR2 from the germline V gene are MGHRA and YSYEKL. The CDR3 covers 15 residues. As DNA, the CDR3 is TGCGCCAGCAGCCAAGATTTTAGATACACAGATACGCAGTATTTT. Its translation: CASSQDFRYTDTQYF.

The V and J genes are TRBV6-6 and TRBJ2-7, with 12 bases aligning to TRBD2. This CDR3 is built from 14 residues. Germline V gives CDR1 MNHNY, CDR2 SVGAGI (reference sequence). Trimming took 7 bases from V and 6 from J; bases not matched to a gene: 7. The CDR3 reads CASTQTSGRGEQYF. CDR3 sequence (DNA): TGTGCCAGCACCCAGACTAGCGGGAGAGGCGAGCAGTACTTC.

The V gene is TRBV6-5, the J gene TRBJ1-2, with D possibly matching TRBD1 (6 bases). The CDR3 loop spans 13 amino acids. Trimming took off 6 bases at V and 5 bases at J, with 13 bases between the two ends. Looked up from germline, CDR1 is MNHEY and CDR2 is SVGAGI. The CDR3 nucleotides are TGTGCCAGCAGGAGGGGGTCTGCTTATGGCTACACCTTC. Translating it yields CASRRGSAYGYTF.